This T cell receptor beta chain was found in a study of T cells in Graves' hyperthyroidism and ophthalmopathy. Whole-study results and caveats: Most clonotypes expanded in the thyroid (above 0.001) were also present in blood.

This clonotype showed up many times. Its specificity is unknown. From RNA transcripts, TCR beta CDR3 regions were amplified. TCR CDR3 underwent first-round RT-PCR with the HTBI primer set. One entry per CDR3 protein results from TCRdb running MiXCR on the multiplex PCR reads. Here the sample spans over 500,000 distinct CDR3 sequences, 12% to 15% being singletons. Newly diagnosed hyperthyroidism patients aged 18 to 65 years had disease lasting under 2 months. This CDR3 is 13 amino acids long. Deletions cut 0 bases from V and 0 bases from J, with 2 bases between. CDR1 LNHNV and CDR2 YYDKDF come from the germline V gene (reference sequence).

The sequencing sample was made of blood. This TCR was recovered from a woman aged 40-49 years with Graves' hyperthyroidism. The V gene is TRBV15, the J gene TRBJ1-1; D ambiguous. The CDR3 sequence is CATSRDMNTEAFF. Here the CDR3 DNA reads TGTGCCACCAGCAGAGACATGAACACTGAAGCTTTCTTT.